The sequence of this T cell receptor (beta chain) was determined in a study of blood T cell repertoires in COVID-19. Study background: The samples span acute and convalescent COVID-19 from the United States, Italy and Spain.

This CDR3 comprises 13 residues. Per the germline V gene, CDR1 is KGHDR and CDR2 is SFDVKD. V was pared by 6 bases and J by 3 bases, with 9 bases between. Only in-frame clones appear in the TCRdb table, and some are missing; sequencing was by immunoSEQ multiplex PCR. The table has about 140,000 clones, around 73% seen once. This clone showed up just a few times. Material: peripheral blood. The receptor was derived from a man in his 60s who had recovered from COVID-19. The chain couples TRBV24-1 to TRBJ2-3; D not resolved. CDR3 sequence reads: CATSRQQTDTQYF. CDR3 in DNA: TGTGCCACCAGTCGCCAACAAACAGATACGCAGTATTTT.